The 26 T cell receptor beta chains given below trace back to one sample, sequenced in a study of beta chain features in type 1 diabetes. Study-level points and caveats: TCRB CDR3s were moderately but significantly shorter in Type 1 diabetes patients in all four CD4+ subsets.

Since all of the isolated RNA was reverse transcribed, expressed TCRB transcripts were what got sequenced. Measured with immunoSEQ multiplex PCR; TCRdb has only the in-frame clones, and not every one. This sample carries around 690,000 clones, roughly 12% of them seen once, and the ten largest clones take over 0.1%. These receptors are not linked to any known antigen. The sequenced sample was naive CD4+ T cells from blood. The source of these receptors is a man aged 25 to 40 with type 1 diabetes.

This rearrangement joins TRBV5-6 to TRBJ1-1, with D possibly being TRBD1 (6 bases). V was clipped by 4 bases and J by 10 bases, with 17 bases between them. The germline V gene has CDR1 SGHDT and CDR2 YYEEEE. The CDR3 is 13 amino acids. CDR3 sequence reads: CASSPDRQVRAFF. DNA of the CDR3: TGTGCCAGCAGCCCGGACCGACAGGTTCGAGCTTTCTTT.

This chain joins TRBV7-9 and TRBJ2-3; the D is unclear. CDR1 and CDR2 (germline): SEHNR, FQNEAQ (reference sequence). The CDR3 has 14 residues. The germline V and J ends were trimmed by 4 bases and 2 bases, with 10 bases remaining between them. The CDR3 loop reads CASSYTLSTDTQYF. The CDR3 coding sequence is TGTGCCAGCAGCTACACGTTGTCCACAGATACGCAGTATTTT.

The chain carries TRBV7-2 and TRBJ2-7; 9 nucleotides agree with TRBD1. The CDR3 runs 14 residues. Trimming at V came to 1 base and at J to 9 bases, leaving 7 bases not matched to a gene. Germline V gives CDR1 SGHTA, CDR2 FQGNSA. CDR3 bases: TGTGCCAGCAGCTTAGGAGGACAGGGGACGGGGCAGTACTTC. Its translation: CASSLGGQGTGQYF.

This chain connects TRBV2 to TRBJ2-2; D is ambiguous. CDR1 and CDR2 (germline): SNHLY, FYNNEI. The CDR3 spans 14 residues. V was clipped by 4 bases and J by 4 bases, with 10 bases between them. CDR3 nucleotides: TGTGCCAGCAGTGGAGTGGTTATCACCGGGGAGCTGTTTTTT. This translates into CASSGVVITGELFF.

This rearrangement joins TRBV27 to TRBJ2-7; D not resolved. The CDR3 is made up of 15 amino acids. The V and J ends lost 5 bases and 2 bases respectively, with 16 bases between them. The germline V gene has CDR1 MNHEY and CDR2 SMNVEV (reference sequence). CDR3 loop: CASSGSAVYTYEQYF. DNA of the CDR3: TGTGCCAGCAGTGGATCGGCGGTATACACCTACGAGCAGTACTTC.

Only a few counts were recorded for this clone. The rearrangement joins TRBV30 to TRBJ2-1; 10 bases align to TRBD2. CDR1 and CDR2 from the germline V gene are GTSNPN and SVGIG (reference sequence). V was pared by 2 bases and J by 8 bases, with 12 bases of the junction left unmatched. The CDR3 consists of 16 residues. The CDR3 sequence is CAWSPPQRGGLDEQFF. CDR3 nucleotides: TGTGCCTGGAGTCCCCCCCAGCGGGGGGGCCTCGATGAGCAGTTCTTC.

This clone was seen more than once but under ten times. The genes are TRBV6-5 and TRBJ2-1; D tentatively reads TRBD1 or TRBD2 (5 bases each). The germline V gene has CDR1 MNHEY and CDR2 SVGAGI. The CDR3 extends over 13 amino acids. Trimming took 4 bases from V and 8 from J, leaving 12 bases between them. CDR3 in DNA: TGTGCCAGCAGTTCTTGGGGGTTAGATGAGCAGTTCTTC. This encodes CASSSWGLDEQFF.

In its sample, this clone was seen a few times. The J gene is TRBJ1-6, the V gene TRBV13; 7 positions match TRBD1. The CDR3 has 16 amino acids. Germline assignment: CDR1 PRHDT and CDR2 FYEKMQ (reference sequence). The V and J ends lost 4 bases and 5 bases, in that order; junction bases with no gene match: 8. Here the CDR3 reads CASSSPIRGNNSPLHF. The CDR3 DNA reads TGTGCCAGCAGCTCCCCGATCAGGGGGAATAATTCACCCCTCCACTTT.

There are a few counts of this clone. V gene TRBV6-6 combines with J gene TRBJ2-7; possibly TRBD2 for D (5 bases). Trimming left V 5 bases short and J 9 bases short, with 17 bases between. Germline V gene lookup returns CDR1 MNHNY and CDR2 SVGAGI (reference sequence). The CDR3 is made up of 13 amino acids. The CDR3 nucleotides are TGTGCCAGCAGTCTTACCTCGTCTGGACTGCAGTACTTC. It specifies CASSLTSSGLQYF.

The chain uses TRBV5-5 and TRBJ2-3, with a possible D match to TRBD2 (6 bases). The CDR3 spans 16 residues. The germline V gene encodes CDR1 SGHKS and CDR2 YYEKEE (reference sequence). Trimming took off 4 bases at V and 2 bases at J, with 17 bases between the two ends. The CDR3 sequence: CASSPGIAENTDTQYF. As DNA, the CDR3 is TGTGCCAGCAGCCCCGGGATAGCGGAGAACACAGATACGCAGTATTTT.

The chain has TRBV7-9 and TRBJ1-5; unclear D gene. CDR3 size: 17 residues. Trimming took off 0 bases at V and 0 bases at J, with 12 bases between the two ends. Germline loops: CDR1 SEHNR, CDR2 FQNEAQ (reference sequence). In nucleotides, the CDR3 is TGTGCCAGCAGCTTAGCTTCCGGCAGTAATAGCAATCAGCCCCAGCATTTT. Translation gives CASSLASGSNSNQPQHF.

The V gene is TRBV4-3, the J gene TRBJ2-3; D gene unclear. Deletions cut 4 bases from V and 1 base from J, with 9 bases between. The germline gives CDR1 LGHNA, CDR2 YSLEER. The CDR3 is 14 amino acids. The CDR3 DNA sequence: TGCGCCAGCAGCCTCAGAGAAGGCACAGATACGCAGTATTTT. It specifies CASSLREGTDTQYF.

The chain combines TRBV25-1 with TRBJ1-5, with D perhaps TRBD1 (5 bases). Trimming removed 3 bases at V and 2 bases at J, with 17 bases between. The CDR3 extends over 17 amino acids. CDR1 MGHDK and CDR2 SYGVNS come from the germline V gene. The DNA of the CDR3 is TGTGCCAGCAGTGACACCCGCGGGGGTCGGGGCAATCAGCCCCAGCATTTT. This codes for CASSDTRGGRGNQPQHF.

This clone was seen a handful of times. This rearrangement joins TRBV6-5 to TRBJ1-5; the D gene is possibly TRBD1 (6 bases). V dropped 4 bases and J dropped 0 bases, with 10 bases sitting between them. Germline CDR1 is MNHEY and CDR2 is SVGAGI. This CDR3 has 15 amino acids. Here the CDR3 reads CASSSDSYSNQPQHF. DNA of the CDR3: TGTGCCAGCAGTTCGGACAGTTATAGCAATCAGCCCCAGCATTTT.

This clone was counted only a few times. The chain uses TRBV5-1 and TRBJ1-1, with a weak D call TRBD1 (6 bases). The CDR3 spans 15 residues. Trimming stripped 0 bases from V and 2 bases from J, with 11 bases between. Germline loops: CDR1 SGHRS, CDR2 YFSETQ. In DNA form, the CDR3 reads TGCGCCAGCAGCTTGGTGACGGGGGCCAACACTGAAGCTTTCTTT. It translates to CASSLVTGANTEAFF.

This clone has just a few counts. This rearrangement joins TRBV5-1 to TRBJ2-5; TRBD2 is a possible D gene (6 bases). The germline V gene has CDR1 SGHRS and CDR2 YFSETQ. Trimming pared 3 bases from V and 5 bases from J, leaving 17 bases between. This CDR3 comprises 15 residues. Here the CDR3 reads CASSSAVREGETQYF. The CDR3 DNA is TGCGCCAGCAGCTCAGCTGTGCGGGAAGGGGAGACCCAGTACTTC.

This clone was seen a handful of times. The V call is TRBV5-8, the J call TRBJ1-1, with TRBD1 matching 7 bases. The length of the CDR3 is 13 residues. V trimming: 5 bases; J trimming: 3 bases; junction bases outside the gene matches: 4. In germline, CDR1 is SGHTS, CDR2 YDEGEE. The chain's CDR3 is CASRTTGDTEAFF. CDR3 nucleotide sequence: TGTGCCAGCAGGACCACAGGGGACACTGAAGCTTTCTTT.

CDR3 DNA sequence: TGTGCCAGCAGCCGTGAACGGACCCCTGGGGCCAACGTCCTGACTTTC. Translated: CASSRERTPGANVLTF. The rearrangement uses TRBV7-9 and TRBJ2-6; D is ambiguous. Per germline, CDR1 SEHNR and CDR2 FQNEAQ (reference sequence). V gave up 5 bases and J gave up 2 bases, with 13 bases separating them. This CDR3 comprises 16 residues. The entire variable domain, with the rest obtained from reference TRBV7-9 and TRBJ2-6, is as follows: DTGVSQNPRHKITKRGQNVTFRCDPISEHNRLYWYRQTLGQGPEFLTYFQNEAQLEKSRLLSDRFSAERPKGSFSTLEIQRTEQGDSAMYLCASSRERTPGANVLTFGAGSRLTVL.

This clone appeared a few times. The sample has other DNA sequences that encode this CDR3 too. The chain combines TRBV18 with TRBJ2-7; no clear D. Trimming took off 6 bases at V and 0 bases at J, with 9 bases between the two ends. The CDR3 extends over 13 amino acids. The germline V gene encodes CDR1 KGHSH and CDR2 LQKENI. The CDR3: CASSLTDSYEQYF. The CDR3 DNA follows: TGTGCCAGCTCGCTGACGGACTCCTACGAGCAGTACTTC.

J is TRBJ1-2 and V is TRBV14; 9 bases match TRBD1. CDR3 length equals 13 residues. CDR1 is SGHDN, CDR2 FVKESK, per germline. The ends lost 4 bases at V and 7 bases at J; junction bases unmatched: 4. CDR3 region: CASSLSDRGGYTF. The DNA of the CDR3 is TGTGCCAGCAGCCTTTCGGACAGGGGTGGCTACACCTTC.

This chain connects TRBV18 to TRBJ1-1, with TRBD1 matching 8 bases. This CDR3 has 18 residues. CDR1 is KGHSH, CDR2 LQKENI, per germline. With V trimmed by 3 bases and J by 0 bases, 12 bases remained unmatched. The CDR3 region is CASSPSESAGGLNTEAFF. The CDR3 region has the DNA TGTGCCAGCTCACCTTCTGAATCGGCAGGGGGCTTGAACACTGAAGCTTTCTTT.

The CDR3 protein is CASSESSSGTGFYYGYTF. The CDR3 coding sequence is TGTGCCAGCAGTGAGTCGTCCTCCGGGACAGGGTTTTACTATGGCTACACCTTC. The chain joins TRBV25-1 to TRBJ1-2; 9 nucleotides line up with TRBD1. Per germline, CDR1 MGHDK and CDR2 SYGVNS. The CDR3 runs 18 residues. V gave up 3 bases and J gave up 3 bases; unmatched junction bases: 14.

The chain recombines TRBV4-3 with TRBJ1-5; D call uncertain. V lost 0 bases and J 0 bases, leaving 9 bases between the germline ends. Germline-derived CDR1 and CDR2 are LGHNA and YSLEER. CDR3 length: 16 residues. The CDR3 region has the DNA TGCGCCAGCAGCCAAGAACGGGCTTATAGCAATCAGCCCCAGCATTTT. It is translated as CASSQERAYSNQPQHF.

This clone was detected a few times. The genes are TRBV5-6 and TRBJ2-1; no reliable D call. The CDR3 is 12 amino acids. The V gene's germline CDR1 is SGHDT and CDR2 YYEEEE. V was cut by 4 bases and J by 9 bases, with 11 bases left in between. The CDR3 loop reads CASSTIFGEQFF. In DNA, the CDR3 is TGTGCCAGCAGCACCATTTTTGGTGAGCAGTTCTTC.

The rearrangement joins TRBV5-6 to TRBJ2-1; D unresolved. Germline V lookup: CDR1 SGHDT, CDR2 YYEEEE. The V and J ends lost 5 bases and 6 bases respectively, with 21 bases between them. This CDR3 is 16 amino acids long. CDR3: CASSSATTSTVNEQFF. The CDR3 DNA follows: TGTGCCAGCAGTTCGGCAACGACCTCGACGGTCAATGAGCAGTTCTTC.

The sample holds a few counts of this clone. V and J are TRBV5-8 and TRBJ1-4; D unclear. This CDR3 spans 14 amino acids. Looked up from germline, CDR1 is SGHTS and CDR2 is YDEGEE. The V end lost 4 bases, the J end lost 2 bases, and 9 bases lay between the germline ends. The CDR3 nucleotides read TGTGCCAGCAGCAGGACTAAGACTAATGAAAAACTGTTTTTT. Residues: CASSRTKTNEKLFF.